These T cell receptor beta chains were read from a single sample in a study of blood T cell repertoires in COVID-19. Clones were sequenced by immunoSEQ multiplex PCR, and TCRdb holds only the in-frame ones, with some missing. The table includes about 250,000 clones, 70% to 90% detected once. Sequencing was carried out using peripheral blood. Receptor source: a woman in her 30s with COVID-19, enrolled during active disease. CDR3s include the opening cysteine and the closing phenylalanine or tryptophan. The D gene is left open where the match is weak. Size is stated for part of the rows, as once, few or many counts, or as a class when the clone is expanded.

D gene: TRBD2; clone size: .; J gene: TRBJ2-4; V gene: TRBV6-6; CDR3 protein: CASSYYGGRDIQYF; CDR3 DNA: TGTGCCAGCAGTTACTACGGGGGGAGAGACATTCAGTACTTC
D gene: TRBD1; clone size: .; J gene: TRBJ1-5; V gene: TRBV24-1; CDR3 protein: CATSDGTASSNQPQHF; CDR3 DNA: TGTGCCACCAGTGATGGGACAGCGAGTAGCAATCAGCCCCAGCATTTT
D gene: .; clone size: .; J gene: TRBJ1-1; V gene: TRBV28; CDR3 protein: CASSLGRWNTEAFF; CDR3 DNA: TGTGCCAGCAGTTTAGGCCGTTGGAACACTGAAGCTTTCTTT
D gene: .; clone size: .; J gene: TRBJ2-1; V gene: TRBV3-1/TRBV3-2; CDR3 protein: CASSQDAAGGSGTINNEQFF; CDR3 DNA: TGTGCCAGCAGCCAAGATGCGGCAGGGGGCTCGGGGACTATCAACAATGAGCAGTTCTTC
D gene: .; clone size: .; J gene: TRBJ2-5; V gene: TRBV12-5; CDR3 protein: CASVPPEGGETQYF; CDR3 DNA: TGTGCTAGTGTTCCCCCCGAAGGGGGAGAGACCCAGTACTTC
D gene: .; clone size: few; J gene: TRBJ1-1; V gene: TRBV4-3; CDR3 protein: CASSQEEFKWTEAFF; CDR3 DNA: TGCGCCAGCAGCCAAGAGGAGTTTAAGTGGACTGAAGCTTTCTTT
D gene: TRBD1; clone size: .; J gene: TRBJ2-2; V gene: TRBV3-1/TRBV3-2; CDR3 protein: CASSQDMGQGAGELFF; CDR3 DNA: TGTGCCAGCAGCCAAGATATGGGACAGGGTGCCGGGGAGCTGTTTTTT
D gene: .; clone size: few; J gene: TRBJ2-3; V gene: TRBV19; CDR3 protein: CASSPGQATDTQYF; CDR3 DNA: TGTGCCAGTTCTCCGGGACAAGCCACAGATACGCAGTATTTT
D gene: TRBD2; clone size: .; J gene: TRBJ2-1; V gene: TRBV7-2; CDR3 protein: CASSLLAGDEQFF; CDR3 DNA: TGTGCCAGCAGCTTACTAGCGGGAGATGAGCAGTTCTTC
D gene: TRBD1; clone size: .; J gene: TRBJ2-2; V gene: TRBV2; CDR3 protein: CASSGQGLTGELFF; CDR3 DNA: TGTGCCAGCAGCGGACAGGGCCTCACCGGGGAGCTGTTTTTT
D gene: .; clone size: .; J gene: TRBJ1-1; V gene: TRBV2; CDR3 protein: CASRKLKQGLNTEAFF; CDR3 DNA: TGTGCCAGCAGGAAACTAAAACAGGGTTTGAACACTGAAGCTTTCTTT
D gene: TRBD1; clone size: .; J gene: TRBJ1-4; V gene: TRBV27; CDR3 protein: CASSPSGGGRATNEKLFF; CDR3 DNA: TGTGCCAGCAGCCCCTCAGGGGGCGGACGTGCAACTAATGAAAAACTGTTTTTT
D gene: TRBD2; clone size: .; J gene: TRBJ2-1; V gene: TRBV5-1; CDR3 protein: CASSLGGLAGGAGNEQFF; CDR3 DNA: TGCGCCAGCAGCTTGGGGGGACTAGCGGGAGGGGCGGGTAATGAGCAGTTCTTC
D gene: .; clone size: .; J gene: TRBJ2-2; V gene: TRBV10-1; CDR3 protein: CASSEESTNTGELFF; CDR3 DNA: TGCGCCAGCAGTGAGGAGAGCACGAACACCGGGGAGCTGTTTTTT
D gene: TRBD2; clone size: .; J gene: TRBJ2-5; V gene: TRBV9; CDR3 protein: CASSVDSRGGAETQYF; CDR3 DNA: TGTGCCAGCAGCGTAGATAGCCGCGGGGGGGCAGAGACCCAGTACTTC
D gene: .; clone size: .; J gene: TRBJ2-7; V gene: TRBV3-1/TRBV3-2; CDR3 protein: CASSPGNLRASYEQYF; CDR3 DNA: TGTGCCAGCAGCCCGGGCAACCTCAGGGCCTCCTACGAGCAGTACTTC
D gene: TRBD1; clone size: few; J gene: TRBJ1-1; V gene: TRBV27; CDR3 protein: CASSWGTGGTEAFF; CDR3 DNA: TGTGCCAGCAGTTGGGGGACAGGGGGCACTGAAGCTTTCTTT
D gene: .; clone size: .; J gene: TRBJ1-1; V gene: TRBV6-4; CDR3 protein: CASSRTVNTEAFF; CDR3 DNA: TGTGCCAGCAGCCGGACAGTCAACACTGAAGCTTTCTTT
D gene: TRBD2; clone size: once; J gene: TRBJ2-1; V gene: TRBV24-1; CDR3 protein: CATSDLLPASGTYNEQFF; CDR3 DNA: TGTGCCACCAGTGATTTGCTGCCGGCTAGCGGGACCTACAATGAGCAGTTCTTC
D gene: .; clone size: .; J gene: TRBJ1-1; V gene: TRBV11-2; CDR3 protein: CASSYHGNTEAFF; CDR3 DNA: TGTGCCAGCAGCTATCACGGGAACACTGAAGCTTTCTTT
D gene: TRBD1; clone size: .; J gene: TRBJ2-7; V gene: TRBV27; CDR3 protein: CASSPGTGGLYEQYF; CDR3 DNA: TGTGCCAGCAGCCCCGGGACAGGGGGCTTGTACGAGCAGTACTTC
D gene: .; clone size: .; J gene: TRBJ1-4; V gene: TRBV19; CDR3 protein: CASRLQGMVEKLFF; CDR3 DNA: TGTGCCAGTAGACTACAGGGAATGGTTGAAAAACTGTTTTTT
D gene: .; clone size: .; J gene: TRBJ1-4; V gene: TRBV9; CDR3 protein: CASADQNEKLFF; CDR3 DNA: TGTGCCAGCGCGGATCAGAATGAAAAACTGTTTTTT
D gene: .; clone size: .; J gene: TRBJ2-3; V gene: TRBV24-1; CDR3 protein: CATSDLDSDTQYF; CDR3 DNA: TGTGCCACCAGTGATCTGGACTCAGATACGCAGTATTTT
D gene: TRBD2; clone size: once; J gene: TRBJ2-1; V gene: TRBV7-2; CDR3 protein: CASSSNAGGSRNEQFF; CDR3 DNA: TGTGCCAGCAGCTCGAACGCGGGGGGGTCACGCAATGAGCAGTTCTTC
D gene: TRBD2; clone size: .; J gene: TRBJ2-1; V gene: TRBV6-1; CDR3 protein: CASSEWASGYPNEQFF; CDR3 DNA: TGTGCCAGCAGTGAATGGGCTAGCGGTTATCCCAATGAGCAGTTCTTC
D gene: .; clone size: .; J gene: TRBJ2-2; V gene: TRBV28; CDR3 protein: CASNPGATGELFF; CDR3 DNA: TGTGCCAGCAACCCAGGCGCCACCGGGGAGCTGTTTTTT
D gene: TRBD2; clone size: .; J gene: TRBJ2-2; V gene: TRBV7-2; CDR3 protein: CASSSGGRPTGELFF; CDR3 DNA: TGTGCCAGCAGCTCTGGCGGGAGACCCACCGGGGAGCTGTTTTTT
D gene: .; clone size: .; J gene: TRBJ1-2; V gene: TRBV6-5; CDR3 protein: CASSYSHRVLNYGYTF; CDR3 DNA: TGTGCCAGCAGTTACTCTCACAGGGTTCTTAACTATGGCTACACCTTC
D gene: TRBD1; clone size: .; J gene: TRBJ2-4; V gene: TRBV19; CDR3 protein: CASKAGQEKNIQYF; CDR3 DNA: TGTGCCAGTAAGGCGGGACAGGAAAAAAACATTCAGTACTTC
D gene: TRBD1; clone size: .; J gene: TRBJ1-5; V gene: TRBV4-1; CDR3 protein: CASSQGQGNQPQHF; CDR3 DNA: TGCGCCAGCAGCCAGGGACAGGGGAATCAGCCCCAGCATTTT
D gene: .; clone size: .; J gene: TRBJ2-1; V gene: TRBV15; CDR3 protein: CATSRGESHNEQFF; CDR3 DNA: TGTGCCACCAGCAGAGGGGAGTCCCACAATGAGCAGTTCTTC
D gene: TRBD1; clone size: .; J gene: TRBJ1-4; V gene: TRBV5-1; CDR3 protein: CASSLGQGREKLFF; CDR3 DNA: TGCGCCAGCAGCTTGGGACAGGGGAGAGAAAAACTGTTTTTT
D gene: .; clone size: .; J gene: TRBJ2-3; V gene: TRBV27; CDR3 protein: CASSRRVGGDTQYF; CDR3 DNA: TGTGCCAGCAGTAGACGTGTGGGCGGGGATACGCAGTATTTT
D gene: .; clone size: .; J gene: TRBJ2-3; V gene: TRBV20-1; CDR3 protein: CSASVDTQYF; CDR3 DNA: TGCAGTGCTAGCGTAGATACGCAGTATTTT
D gene: .; clone size: .; J gene: TRBJ1-1; V gene: TRBV7-9; CDR3 protein: CASSDSWTANTEAFF; CDR3 DNA: TGTGCCAGCAGCGATTCATGGACTGCAAACACTGAAGCTTTCTTT
D gene: .; clone size: .; J gene: TRBJ1-5; V gene: TRBV29-1; CDR3 protein: CSVVTPHYSRWEPQHF; CDR3 DNA: TGCAGCGTCGTAACTCCCCATTACTCTAGGTGGGAGCCCCAGCATTTT
D gene: TRBD1; clone size: few; J gene: TRBJ1-1; V gene: TRBV6-2/TRBV6-3; CDR3 protein: CASSFHGQGGTEAFF; CDR3 DNA: TGTGCCAGCAGCTTCCACGGACAGGGGGGTACTGAAGCTTTCTTT
D gene: TRBD1; clone size: .; J gene: TRBJ1-2; V gene: TRBV6-5; CDR3 protein: CASSYVGQGGNGYTF; CDR3 DNA: TGTGCCAGCAGTTACGTGGGACAGGGGGGAAATGGCTACACCTTC
D gene: .; clone size: few; J gene: TRBJ2-5; V gene: TRBV11-3; CDR3 protein: CASSLNGVGGETQYF; CDR3 DNA: TGTGCCAGCAGCTTAAACGGCGTCGGAGGGGAGACCCAGTACTTC
D gene: TRBD2; clone size: .; J gene: TRBJ2-3; V gene: TRBV24-1; CDR3 protein: CATSDPILSWAGGPDTQYF; CDR3 DNA: TGTGCCACCAGTGACCCCATATTGTCTTGGGCGGGGGGCCCAGATACGCAGTATTTT
D gene: .; clone size: .; J gene: TRBJ1-1; V gene: TRBV18; CDR3 protein: CASSPQRGDTEAFF; CDR3 DNA: TGTGCCAGCTCACCACAACGGGGTGACACTGAAGCTTTCTTT
D gene: .; clone size: .; J gene: TRBJ2-3; V gene: TRBV5-8; CDR3 protein: CASSLVVARGTDTQYF; CDR3 DNA: TGTGCCAGCAGCTTGGTGGTAGCCCGGGGCACAGATACGCAGTATTTT
D gene: .; clone size: .; J gene: TRBJ2-1; V gene: TRBV11-2; CDR3 protein: CASSLARNEQFF; CDR3 DNA: TGTGCCAGCAGCTTAGCTAGAAATGAGCAGTTCTTC
D gene: TRBD2; clone size: .; J gene: TRBJ2-3; V gene: TRBV2; CDR3 protein: CASSEPYEREATDTQYF; CDR3 DNA: TGTGCCAGCAGTGAACCCTACGAGCGGGAGGCCACAGATACGCAGTATTTT
D gene: .; clone size: .; J gene: TRBJ1-2; V gene: TRBV9; CDR3 protein: CASKGGTYGYTF; CDR3 DNA: TGTGCCAGCAAGGGGGGGACCTATGGCTACACCTTC
D gene: TRBD2; clone size: .; J gene: TRBJ2-1; V gene: TRBV2; CDR3 protein: CASKGGLASYNEQFF; CDR3 DNA: TGTGCCAGCAAAGGGGGACTAGCGTCATACAATGAGCAGTTCTTC